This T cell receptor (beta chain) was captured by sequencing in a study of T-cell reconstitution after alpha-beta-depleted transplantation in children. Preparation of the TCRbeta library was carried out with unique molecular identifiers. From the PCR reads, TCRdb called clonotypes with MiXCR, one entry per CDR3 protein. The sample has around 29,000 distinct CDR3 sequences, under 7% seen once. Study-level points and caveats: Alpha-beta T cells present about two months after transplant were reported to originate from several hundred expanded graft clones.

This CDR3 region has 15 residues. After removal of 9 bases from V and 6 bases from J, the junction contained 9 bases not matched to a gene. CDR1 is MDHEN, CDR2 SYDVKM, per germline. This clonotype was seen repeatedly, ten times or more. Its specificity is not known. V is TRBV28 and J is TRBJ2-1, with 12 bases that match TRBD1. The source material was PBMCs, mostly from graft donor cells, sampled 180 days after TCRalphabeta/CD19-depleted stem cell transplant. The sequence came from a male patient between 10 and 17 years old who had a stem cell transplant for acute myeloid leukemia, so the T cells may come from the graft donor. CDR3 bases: TGTGCCAGTAACCTCCCGGGACAGGGGGCCAATGAGCAGTTCTTC. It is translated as CASNLPGQGANEQFF.